The clone carrying this T cell receptor (beta chain) was counted ten times or more. The CDR3 spans 16 residues. The germline V and J ends were trimmed by 6 bases and 0 bases, with 16 bases remaining between them. Germline V CDR1 and CDR2: SEHNR, FQNEAQ (reference sequence). This record belongs to a study of T-cell reconstitution after alpha-beta-depleted transplantation in children. Library preparation (for TCRbeta) was performed with unique molecular identifiers. From the PCR reads, TCRdb called clonotypes with MiXCR, one entry per CDR3 protein. Of roughly 590,000 distinct CDR3 sequences in the sample, around 16% were seen once.

This chain joins TRBV7-9 and TRBJ2-3; D perhaps matches TRBD2 (5 bases). The receptor was derived from a human donor who donated a stem cell graft to a child with acute myeloid leukemia. The sample here was PBMCs from the stem cell graft donor, taken from the stem cell graft. The CDR3 DNA sequence: TGTGCCAGCAGACAAAGCCCGAGCGGTAGCACAGATACGCAGTATTTT. Translation: CASRQSPSGSTDTQYF.